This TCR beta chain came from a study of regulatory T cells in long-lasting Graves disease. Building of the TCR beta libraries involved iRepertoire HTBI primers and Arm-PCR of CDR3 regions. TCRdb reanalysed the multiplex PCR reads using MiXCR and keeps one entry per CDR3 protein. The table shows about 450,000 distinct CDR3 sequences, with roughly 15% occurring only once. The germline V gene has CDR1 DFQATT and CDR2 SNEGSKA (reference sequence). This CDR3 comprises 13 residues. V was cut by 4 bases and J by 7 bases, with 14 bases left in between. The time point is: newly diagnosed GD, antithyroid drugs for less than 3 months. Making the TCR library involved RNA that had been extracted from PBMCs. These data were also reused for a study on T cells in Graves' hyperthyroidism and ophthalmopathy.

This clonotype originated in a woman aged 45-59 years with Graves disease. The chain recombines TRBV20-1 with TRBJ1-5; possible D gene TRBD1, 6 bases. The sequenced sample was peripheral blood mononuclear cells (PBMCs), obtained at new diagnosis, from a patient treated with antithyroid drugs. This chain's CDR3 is CSANPQGGQPQHF. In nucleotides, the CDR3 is TGCAGTGCTAACCCACAGGGCGGACAGCCCCAGCATTTT.